Each of the 20 T cell receptor beta chains below was sequenced from the same sample in a study of blood T cell repertoires in COVID-19. Clones were sequenced by immunoSEQ multiplex PCR, and TCRdb holds only the in-frame ones, with some missing. The table lists some 60,000 clones, about four fifths of them singletons. Sequences were obtained from peripheral blood. These receptors originate from a woman older than 75 with active or convalescent COVID-19.

The chain is built from TRBV28 and TRBJ1-5; TRBD1 might be the D (5 bases). V was trimmed by 6 bases and J by 4 bases, leaving 13 bases between them. Germline CDR1 MDHEN, CDR2 SYDVKM. The CDR3 covers 14 residues. The DNA of the CDR3 is TGTGCCAGCAGGGGGCCGATCTTTAATCAGCCCCAGCATTTT. Its translation is CASRGPIFNQPQHF.

The rearrangement joins TRBV3-1 (or the pseudogene TRBV3-2) to TRBJ2-7; 14 bases align to TRBD2. The CDR3 runs to 15 residues. The germline V gene encodes CDR1 LGHDT and CDR2 YNNKEL (reference sequence). V shed 4 bases and J 6 bases; nucleotides not matched to a gene: 5. DNA for the CDR3: TGTGCCAGCAGCCGAGGACTAGCGGGGGGATCCGAGCAGTACTTC. Its protein is CASSRGLAGGSEQYF.

The genes are TRBV5-3 and TRBJ2-3, with 7 bases matching TRBD2. TRBV5-3 is given ORF status, its function remaining uncertain. The V and J ends lost 0 bases and 0 bases, in that order; junction bases with no gene match: 10. This CDR3 contains 18 residues. The CDR3 protein is CARSLGCGGESSTDTQYF. The CDR3, as DNA: TGTGCCAGAAGCTTGGGTTGCGGGGGAGAGTCTAGCACAGATACGCAGTATTTT.

The rearrangement joins TRBV7-8 to TRBJ2-1; 11 nucleotides line up with TRBD1. The CDR3 totals 16 residues. The J segment lost 7 bases and the V segment lost 1 base, leaving 6 bases of the junction unmatched. The germline gives CDR1 SGHVS, CDR2 FQNEAQ. The CDR3 loop is CASSLGTGGSFNEQFF. The CDR3 bases are TGTGCCAGCAGCTTAGGGACAGGGGGCTCTTTTAATGAGCAGTTCTTC.

This clone was seen only once. The chain couples TRBV20-1 to TRBJ2-6; 8 bases line up with TRBD1. Germline assignment: CDR1 DFQATT and CDR2 SNEGSKA (reference sequence). This CDR3 region has 16 residues. Trimming removed 5 bases from V and 0 bases from J; junction bases left unmatched: 6. The CDR3 region is CSAGGTGSSGANVLTF. Written as DNA, the CDR3 is TGCAGTGCTGGTGGGACAGGCAGCTCTGGGGCCAACGTCCTGACTTTC.

V usage is TRBV9 and J usage is TRBJ1-1, with a possible D match to TRBD1 (5 bases). Germline lookup yields CDR1 SGDLS and CDR2 YYNGEE. The CDR3 covers 14 residues. V was trimmed by 4 bases and J by 2 bases, leaving 12 bases between them. The chain's CDR3 is CASSSGLINTEAFF. Written as DNA, the CDR3 is TGTGCCAGCAGCTCGGGACTTATAAACACTGAAGCTTTCTTT.

This sequence joins TRBV19 and TRBJ1-2, with 7 positions matching TRBD1. CDR1 and CDR2 (germline): LNHDA, SQIVND (reference sequence). This CDR3 has 14 amino acids. J gave up 2 bases and V 6 bases, and 6 bases lay outside the gene matches. The CDR3 region has the DNA TGTGCCAGTAGCAAGCAACAGGGGAACTATGGCTACACCTTC. Translated, it gives CASSKQQGNYGYTF.

This clone was seen a few times. This chain links TRBV29-1 with TRBJ2-4, with D perhaps matching TRBD1 (5 bases). CDR1 SQVTM and CDR2 ANQGSEA come from the germline V gene. The length of the CDR3 is 12 residues. V was clipped by 3 bases and J by 8 bases, with 11 bases between them. The CDR3 coding sequence is TGCAGCGTTGACCAGGGTTCGTACATTCAGTACTTC. Its translation: CSVDQGSYIQYF.

The V and J genes are TRBV3-1 (or the pseudogene TRBV3-2) and TRBJ1-1, with 9 positions matching TRBD1. CDR1 is LGHDT, CDR2 YNNKEL, per germline (reference sequence). The CDR3 is 14 amino acids. Trimming removed 5 bases from V and 4 bases from J; junction bases left unmatched: 5. This CDR3 is CASSSTTGGTEAFF. CDR3 DNA sequence: TGTGCCAGCAGCTCTACGACAGGGGGCACTGAAGCTTTCTTT.

In this sample, this clone turned up a few times. The chain combines TRBV10-2 with TRBJ1-5; TRBD1 aligns across 8 bases. This CDR3 contains 13 residues. Looked up from germline, CDR1 is WSHSY and CDR2 is SAAADI. J lost 7 bases, V lost 5 bases, and 4 bases had no gene match. Here the CDR3 DNA reads TGCGCCAGCAGTCGTAACAGGGGGCAGCCCCAGCATTTT. This gives the protein CASSRNRGQPQHF.

The chain is built from TRBV7-2 and TRBJ1-5, with 8 nucleotides matching TRBD1. With 1 base clipped from V and 5 bases from J, the junction kept 7 bases outside the gene matches. CDR1 is SGHTA and CDR2 is FQGNSA in the germline V gene. The CDR3 sequence is 16 residues long. Here the CDR3 reads CASSLGQGALDQPQHF. The CDR3 DNA follows: TGTGCCAGCAGCTTAGGGCAGGGGGCGCTGGATCAGCCCCAGCATTTT. Drawing the rest from reference TRBV7-2 and TRBJ1-5, the complete variable domain is GAGVSQSPSNKVTEKGKDVELRCDPISGHTALYWYRQSLGQGLEFLIYFQGNSAPDKSGLPSDRFSAERTGGSVSTLTIQRTQQEDSAVYLCASSLGQGALDQPQHFGDGTRLSIL.

This clone has only a few counts. V usage is TRBV18 and J usage is TRBJ1-2; 7 bases fit TRBD1. The CDR3 is made up of 15 amino acids. Germline V gene sequence: CDR1 KGHSH, CDR2 LQKENI. The J segment lost 0 bases and the V segment lost 3 bases, leaving 4 bases of the junction unmatched. CDR3 residues: CASSPGGTANYGYTF. The CDR3 nucleotides are TGTGCCAGCTCACCGGGTGGGACAGCTAACTATGGCTACACCTTC.

This clone was counted a few times. The chain has TRBV6-5 and TRBJ1-5; 9 bases are shared with TRBD1. V shed 5 bases, J shed 7 bases, and the junction held 6 bases outside the gene matches. Germline values: CDR1 MNHEY, CDR2 SVGAGI. This CDR3 is 14 amino acids long. The CDR3 is CASSRQGVNQPQHF. The CDR3 region has the DNA TGTGCCAGCAGTCGACAGGGGGTAAACCAGCCCCAGCATTTT.

The rearrangement links TRBV28 to TRBJ1-3, with a tentative D call TRBD1 (6 bases). Trimming pared 5 bases from V and 4 bases from J, leaving 15 bases between. The CDR3 covers 15 residues. Germline V gives CDR1 MDHEN, CDR2 SYDVKM. As DNA, the CDR3 is TGTGCCAGCAGTCCTCGGGGGGCGCCCGGAAACACCATATATTTT. Translated: CASSPRGAPGNTIYF.

V usage is TRBV6-6 and J usage is TRBJ1-2, with a weak D call TRBD1 (6 bases). V was pared by 7 bases and J by 4 bases, with 16 bases between. This CDR3 is 14 amino acids long. Germline assignment: CDR1 MNHNY and CDR2 SVGAGI (reference sequence). The CDR3 DNA reads TGTGCCAGCACTCCACAGACAGGTTCCTATGGCTACACCTTC. Translating gives CASTPQTGSYGYTF.

This chain uses TRBV5-1 with TRBJ2-1; TRBD2 matches at 8 bases. Trimming at V came to 5 bases and at J to 4 bases, leaving 8 bases not matched to a gene. Looked up from germline, CDR1 is SGHRS and CDR2 is YFSETQ. The CDR3 loop spans 15 amino acids. CDR3 in amino acids: CASSHRAGEYNEQFF. The CDR3 region has the DNA TGCGCCAGCAGTCACCGAGCGGGGGAGTACAATGAGCAGTTCTTC.

The chain employs TRBV20-1 and TRBJ1-1, with D unresolved. Per germline, CDR1 DFQATT and CDR2 SNEGSKA (reference sequence). The CDR3 sequence is 11 residues long. V lost 2 bases, J lost 5 bases, and 6 bases lay in between. This chain's CDR3 is CSARTYTEAFF. CDR3 DNA sequence: TGCAGTGCTAGAACCTATACTGAAGCTTTCTTT.

Details on this clone: The junction and the germline gene differ at one end; a read error may be behind it. The chain is built from TRBV7-7 and TRBJ2-3; 7 bases align to TRBD2. This CDR3 contains 16 residues. Germline CDR1 is SSHAT and CDR2 is FNYEAQ (reference sequence). Written as DNA, the CDR3 is TGTGCTAGCAGCGCTGGCCGGGGGGAAAGCACAGATACGCAGTATTTT. It encodes CASSAGRGESTDTQYF.

This chain connects TRBV6-6 to TRBJ1-2, with 7 positions matching TRBD1. There are 14 residues in the CDR3. Germline V gene sequence: CDR1 MNHNY, CDR2 SVGAGI (reference sequence). J lost 0 bases, V lost 10 bases, and 8 bases had no gene match. CDR3 residues: CATLQGEANYGYTF. In DNA form, the CDR3 reads TGTGCCACCCTGCAGGGGGAAGCTAACTATGGCTACACCTTC.

This clone appeared a few times. The chain combines TRBV11-1 with TRBJ2-7; D unresolved. The V and J ends lost 5 bases and 2 bases respectively, with 7 bases between them. The germline V gene has CDR1 SGHAT and CDR2 FQDESV (reference sequence). This CDR3 contains 12 residues. The CDR3 DNA reads TGTGCCAGCAGCACCCTACCCTACGAGCAGTACTTC. As protein: CASSTLPYEQYF.